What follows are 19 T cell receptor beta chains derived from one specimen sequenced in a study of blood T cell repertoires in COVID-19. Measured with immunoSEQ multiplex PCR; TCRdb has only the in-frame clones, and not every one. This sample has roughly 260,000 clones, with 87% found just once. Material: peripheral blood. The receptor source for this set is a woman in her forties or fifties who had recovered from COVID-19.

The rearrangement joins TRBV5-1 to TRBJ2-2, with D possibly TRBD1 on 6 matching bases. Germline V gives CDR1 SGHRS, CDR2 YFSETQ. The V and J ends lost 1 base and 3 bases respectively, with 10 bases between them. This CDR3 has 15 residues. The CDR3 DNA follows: TGCGCCAGCAGCTTGACAGGGCCCGACACCGGGGAGCTGTTTTTT. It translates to CASSLTGPDTGELFF.

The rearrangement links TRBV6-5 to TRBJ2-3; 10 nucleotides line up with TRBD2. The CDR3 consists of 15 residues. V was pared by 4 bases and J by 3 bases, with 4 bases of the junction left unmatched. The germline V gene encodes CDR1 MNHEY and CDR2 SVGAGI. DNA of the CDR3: TGTGCCAGCAGTTCCCTACTAGCGGGAACAGATACGCAGTATTTT. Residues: CASSSLLAGTDTQYF.

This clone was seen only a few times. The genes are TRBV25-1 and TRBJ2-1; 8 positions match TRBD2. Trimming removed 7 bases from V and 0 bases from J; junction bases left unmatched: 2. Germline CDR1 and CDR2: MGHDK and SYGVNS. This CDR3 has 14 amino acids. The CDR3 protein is CASMSGGSYNEQFF. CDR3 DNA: TGTGCCAGCATGAGCGGGGGCTCCTACAATGAGCAGTTCTTC.

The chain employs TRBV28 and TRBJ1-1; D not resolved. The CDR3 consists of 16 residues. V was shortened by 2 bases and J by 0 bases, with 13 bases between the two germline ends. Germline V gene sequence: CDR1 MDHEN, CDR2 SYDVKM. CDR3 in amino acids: CASSLPLDGLNTEAFF. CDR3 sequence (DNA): TGTGCCAGCAGTTTACCCCTAGACGGATTGAACACTGAAGCTTTCTTT.

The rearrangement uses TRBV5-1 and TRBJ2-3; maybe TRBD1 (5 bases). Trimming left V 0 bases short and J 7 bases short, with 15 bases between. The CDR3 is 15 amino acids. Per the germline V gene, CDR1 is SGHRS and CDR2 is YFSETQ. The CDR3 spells CASSLETRVGYTQYF. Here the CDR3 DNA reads TGCGCCAGCAGCTTGGAAACCAGGGTAGGGTATACGCAGTATTTT.

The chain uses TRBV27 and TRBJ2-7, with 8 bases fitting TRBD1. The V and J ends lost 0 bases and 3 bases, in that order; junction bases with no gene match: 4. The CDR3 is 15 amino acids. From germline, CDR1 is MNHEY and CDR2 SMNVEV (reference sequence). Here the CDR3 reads CASSLSRTGFYEQYF. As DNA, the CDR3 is TGTGCCAGCAGTTTATCCAGGACAGGGTTCTACGAGCAGTACTTC.

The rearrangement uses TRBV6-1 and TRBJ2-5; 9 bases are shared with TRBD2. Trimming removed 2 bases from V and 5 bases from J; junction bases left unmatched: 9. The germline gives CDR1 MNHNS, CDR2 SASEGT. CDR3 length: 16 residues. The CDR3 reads CASSESVSGGAETQYF. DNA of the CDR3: TGTGCCAGCAGTGAATCGGTTAGCGGGGGCGCGGAGACCCAGTACTTC.

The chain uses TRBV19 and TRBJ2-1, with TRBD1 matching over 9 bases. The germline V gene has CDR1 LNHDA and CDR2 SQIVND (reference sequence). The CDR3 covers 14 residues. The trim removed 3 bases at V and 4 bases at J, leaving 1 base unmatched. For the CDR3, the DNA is TGTGCCAGTAGTATTGGGACAGGGTACAATGAGCAGTTCTTC. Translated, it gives CASSIGTGYNEQFF.

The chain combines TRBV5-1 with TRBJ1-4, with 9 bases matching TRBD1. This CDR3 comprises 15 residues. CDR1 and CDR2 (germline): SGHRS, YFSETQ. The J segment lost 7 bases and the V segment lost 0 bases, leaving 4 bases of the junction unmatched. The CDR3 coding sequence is TGCGCCAGCAGCTTGGAGCGGACAGGGGTTGAAAAACTGTTTTTT. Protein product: CASSLERTGVEKLFF. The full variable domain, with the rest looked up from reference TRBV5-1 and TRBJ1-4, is KAGVTQTPRYLIKTRGQQVTLSCSPISGHRSVSWYQQTPGQGLQFLFEYFSETQRNKGNFPGRFSGRQFSNSRSEMNVSTLELGDSALYLCASSLERTGVEKLFFGSGTQLSVL.

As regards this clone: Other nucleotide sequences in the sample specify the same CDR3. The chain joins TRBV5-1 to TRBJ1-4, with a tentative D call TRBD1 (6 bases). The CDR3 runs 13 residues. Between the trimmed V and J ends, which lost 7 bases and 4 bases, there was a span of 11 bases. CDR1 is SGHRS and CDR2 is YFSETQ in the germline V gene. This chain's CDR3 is CASSGQLNEKLFF. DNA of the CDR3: TGCGCCAGCTCCGGACAGCTTAATGAAAAACTGTTTTTT. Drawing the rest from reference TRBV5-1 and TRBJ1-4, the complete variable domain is KAGVTQTPRYLIKTRGQQVTLSCSPISGHRSVSWYQQTPGQGLQFLFEYFSETQRNKGNFPGRFSGRQFSNSRSEMNVSTLELGDSALYLCASSGQLNEKLFFGSGTQLSVL.

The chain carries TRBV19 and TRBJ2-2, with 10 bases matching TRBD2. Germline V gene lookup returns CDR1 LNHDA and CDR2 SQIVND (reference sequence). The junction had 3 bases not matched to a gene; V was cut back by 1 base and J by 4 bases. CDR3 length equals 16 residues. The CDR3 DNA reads TGTGCCAGTAGTATAGGCACTAGCGGGATCACCGGGGAGCTGTTTTTT. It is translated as CASSIGTSGITGELFF.

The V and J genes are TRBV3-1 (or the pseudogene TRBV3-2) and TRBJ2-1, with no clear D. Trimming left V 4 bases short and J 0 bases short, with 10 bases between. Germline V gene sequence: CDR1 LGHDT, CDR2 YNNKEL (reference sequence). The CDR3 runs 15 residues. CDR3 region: CASSLQAPSYNEQFF. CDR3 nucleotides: TGTGCCAGCAGCCTCCAAGCGCCCTCCTACAATGAGCAGTTCTTC.

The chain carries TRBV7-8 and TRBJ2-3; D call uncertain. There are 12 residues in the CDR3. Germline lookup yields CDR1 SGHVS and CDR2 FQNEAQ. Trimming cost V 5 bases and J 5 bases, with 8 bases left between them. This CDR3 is CASSQQEDTQYF. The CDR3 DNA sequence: TGTGCCAGCAGCCAGCAGGAAGATACGCAGTATTTT.

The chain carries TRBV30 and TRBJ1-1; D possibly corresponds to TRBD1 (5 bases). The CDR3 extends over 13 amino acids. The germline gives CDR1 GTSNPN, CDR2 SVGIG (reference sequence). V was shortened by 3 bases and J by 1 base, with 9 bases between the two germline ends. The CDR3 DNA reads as TGTGCCTGGAGCGCTACAGGGAACACTGAAGCTTTCTTT. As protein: CAWSATGNTEAFF.

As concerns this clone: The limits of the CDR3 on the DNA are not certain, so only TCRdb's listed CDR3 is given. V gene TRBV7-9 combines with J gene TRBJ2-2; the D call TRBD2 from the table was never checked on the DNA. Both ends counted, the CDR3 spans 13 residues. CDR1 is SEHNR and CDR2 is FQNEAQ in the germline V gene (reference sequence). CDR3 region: CASSSNTPGSCFF.

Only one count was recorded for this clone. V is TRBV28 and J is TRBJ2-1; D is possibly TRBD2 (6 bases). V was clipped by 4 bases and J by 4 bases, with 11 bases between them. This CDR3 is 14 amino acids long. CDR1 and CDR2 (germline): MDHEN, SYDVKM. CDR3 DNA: TGTGCCAGCAGTTGGGGTAGCGGTTACAATGAGCAGTTCTTC. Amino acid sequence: CASSWGSGYNEQFF.

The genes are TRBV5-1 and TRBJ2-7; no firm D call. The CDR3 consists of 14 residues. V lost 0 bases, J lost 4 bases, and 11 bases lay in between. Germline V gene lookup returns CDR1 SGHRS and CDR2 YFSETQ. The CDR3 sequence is CASSLVGRPYEQYF. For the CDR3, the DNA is TGCGCCAGCAGCTTGGTTGGCAGGCCGTACGAGCAGTACTTC.

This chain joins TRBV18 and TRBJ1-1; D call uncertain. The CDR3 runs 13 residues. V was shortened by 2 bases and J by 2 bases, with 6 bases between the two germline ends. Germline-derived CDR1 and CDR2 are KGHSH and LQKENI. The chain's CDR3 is CASSPAVNTEAFF. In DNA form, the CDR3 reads TGTGCCAGCTCACCAGCGGTTAACACTGAAGCTTTCTTT.

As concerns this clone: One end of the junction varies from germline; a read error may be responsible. The CDR3 loop is CASSLGQGETYEQYF. The CDR3 DNA reads as TGTGCTAGCAGCTTAGGGCAGGGGGAGACCTACGAGCAGTACTTC. V is TRBV7-7 and J is TRBJ2-7; 7 bases agree with TRBD1. CDR1 SSHAT and CDR2 FNYEAQ come from the germline V gene (reference sequence). CDR3 length: 15 residues.